A single sample is the source of the 14 T cell receptor beta chains below, sequenced in a study of cytomegalovirus exposure and HLA in healthy donors. It was with 60 Vbeta and 13 Jbeta primers that the PCR ran. Clones were sequenced by immunoSEQ multiplex PCR, and TCRdb holds only the in-frame ones, with some missing. The sample holds some 120,000 clones, about 80% seen once. The sequenced sample consisted of PBMCs. Receptor source: a male donor in good health and CMV-seronegative.

The chain employs TRBV7-7 and TRBJ2-7; D is unresolved. Trimming pared 2 bases from V and 4 bases from J, leaving 6 bases between. Germline values: CDR1 SSHAT, CDR2 FNYEAQ (reference sequence). This CDR3 is built from 12 residues. The CDR3 DNA follows: TGTGCCAGCAGCTTAACCCAGTACGAGCAGTACTTC. This translates into CASSLTQYEQYF.

The CDR3 sequence: CASSLNSQGALEKYGYTF. CDR3 DNA: TGCGCCAGCAGCTTGAATAGCCAGGGGGCCCTGGAGAAGTATGGCTACACCTTC. The rearrangement uses TRBV5-1 and TRBJ1-2; 8 nucleotides align to TRBD1. V was pared by 1 base and J by 5 bases, with 16 bases of the junction left unmatched. The CDR3 extends over 18 amino acids. Per germline, CDR1 SGHRS and CDR2 YFSETQ. The full variable domain, its missing parts supplied by reference TRBV5-1 and TRBJ1-2, is KAGVTQTPRYLIKTRGQQVTLSCSPISGHRSVSWYQQTPGQGLQFLFEYFSETQRNKGNFPGRFSGRQFSNSRSEMNVSTLELGDSALYLCASSLNSQGALEKYGYTFGSGTRLTVV.

V is TRBV6-1 and J is TRBJ2-7, with 11 bases matching TRBD1. Germline V CDR1 and CDR2: MNHNS, SASEGT. The CDR3 contains 15 residues. The J segment lost 5 bases and the V segment lost 6 bases, leaving 9 bases of the junction unmatched. The CDR3 nucleotides are TGTGCCAGCAGCGTATTCTGGACAGGGGGCGACGAGCAGTACTTC. Protein: CASSVFWTGGDEQYF.

This clone was observed a single time. The genes are TRBV7-3 and TRBJ2-1, with 8 bases matching TRBD2. The V and J ends lost 4 bases and 4 bases, in that order; junction bases with no gene match: 3. The germline CDR1 and CDR2 sequences are SGHTA and FQGTGA. This CDR3 is built from 14 residues. The CDR3 loop reads CASSSASGYNEQFF. In nucleotides, the CDR3 is TGTGCCAGCAGCTCAGCTAGCGGGTACAATGAGCAGTTCTTC.

This clone came up a few times. This chain joins TRBV11-2 and TRBJ2-1, with D possibly being TRBD1 (5 bases). The CDR3 totals 13 residues. The germline V and J ends were trimmed by 1 base and 5 bases, with 6 bases remaining between them. The germline gives CDR1 SGHAT, CDR2 FQNNGV. The CDR3 nucleotides read TGTGCCAGCAGCTTAGGACAGAACAATGAGCAGTTCTTC. Encoded protein: CASSLGQNNEQFF.

This chain joins TRBV6-1 and TRBJ2-4, with D possibly matching TRBD1 (6 bases). Per the germline V gene, CDR1 is MNHNS and CDR2 is SASEGT. The CDR3 contains 15 residues. Trimming took 6 bases from V and 1 from J, leaving 13 bases between them. As DNA, the CDR3 is TGTGCCAGCAGGGGAAACCAGGGGGCCAAAAACATTCAGTACTTC. This sequence encodes CASRGNQGAKNIQYF.

The chain combines TRBV6-6 with TRBJ2-5, with D perhaps matching TRBD2 (5 bases). CDR3 length: 14 residues. V was cut by 6 bases and J by 2 bases, with 13 bases left in between. Germline-derived CDR1 and CDR2 are MNHNY and SVGAGI (reference sequence). As DNA, the CDR3 is TGTGCCAGCAGCCCCTCTAGCCGTCAAGAGACCCAGTACTTC. Translating gives CASSPSSRQETQYF.

The V gene is TRBV11-2, the J gene TRBJ2-4; 9 bases match TRBD1. The junction had 3 bases not matched to a gene; V was cut back by 5 bases and J by 1 base. The germline gives CDR1 SGHAT, CDR2 FQNNGV. The CDR3 is made up of 15 amino acids. CDR3 in DNA: TGTGCCAGCAGCCTCGGACAGGGGGCCAAAAACATTCAGTACTTC. Translation gives CASSLGQGAKNIQYF. Full variable domain (rest looked up from reference TRBV11-2 and TRBJ2-4): EAGVAQSPRYKIIEKRQSVAFWCNPISGHATLYWYQQILGQGPKLLIQFQNNGVVDDSQLPKDRFSAERLKGVDSTLKIQPAKLEDSAVYLCASSLGQGAKNIQYFGAGTRLSVL.

This chain uses TRBV7-3 with TRBJ2-3; a possible D gene is TRBD2 (5 bases). The CDR3 spans 15 residues. Germline-derived CDR1 and CDR2 are SGHTA and FQGTGA. Between the trimmed V and J ends, which lost 0 bases and 0 bases, there was a span of 7 bases. The CDR3 DNA is TGTGCCAGCAGCTTAACTGGACTCAGCACAGATACGCAGTATTTT. Its protein is CASSLTGLSTDTQYF.

The genes are TRBV5-1 and TRBJ1-1, with D maybe TRBD1 (5 bases). Germline V gene lookup returns CDR1 SGHRS and CDR2 YFSETQ. V shed 4 bases and J shed 0 bases, with 10 bases lying between them. There are 14 residues in the CDR3. The CDR3 nucleotides are TGCGCCAGCAGCAAGGGACTGATGAACACTGAAGCTTTCTTT. It specifies CASSKGLMNTEAFF.

This clone was seen more than once but under ten times. The rearrangement joins TRBV25-1 to TRBJ1-2; tentative D call: TRBD1 (5 bases). The CDR3 is 12 residues long. The V end lost 8 bases, the J end lost 6 bases, and 13 bases lay between the germline ends. Germline V gives CDR1 MGHDK, CDR2 SYGVNS. The CDR3 sequence is CASGGEFDGYTF. The CDR3 DNA follows: TGTGCCAGCGGGGGGGAGTTCGATGGCTACACCTTC.

V gene TRBV19 combines with J gene TRBJ1-1, with unresolved D. Germline V gene sequence: CDR1 LNHDA, CDR2 SQIVND (reference sequence). The V gene lost 0 bases and the J gene lost 0 bases, with 11 bases spanning the gap. The CDR3 loop spans 16 amino acids. The CDR3 is CASSIDRDFLNTEAFF. The CDR3 bases are TGTGCCAGTAGTATAGATCGGGATTTCTTGAACACTGAAGCTTTCTTT.

The chain recombines TRBV5-4 with TRBJ2-5; a weak D match, TRBD1 (6 bases). V was trimmed by 0 bases and J by 3 bases, leaving 9 bases between them. CDR3 length: 14 amino acids. The V gene's germline CDR1 is SGHNT and CDR2 YYREEE (reference sequence). CDR3 sequence: CASSLVGAKETQYF. The DNA for the CDR3 is TGTGCCAGCAGCTTGGTGGGGGCTAAAGAGACCCAGTACTTC.

V gene TRBV6-5 combines with J gene TRBJ1-2, with no clear D. The V gene lost 5 bases and the J gene lost 3 bases, with 7 bases spanning the gap. Germline V CDR1 and CDR2: MNHEY, SVGAGI. The CDR3 totals 12 residues. The CDR3 loop reads CASSPSDYGYTF. Written as DNA, the CDR3 is TGTGCCAGCAGTCCGAGCGACTATGGCTACACCTTC.